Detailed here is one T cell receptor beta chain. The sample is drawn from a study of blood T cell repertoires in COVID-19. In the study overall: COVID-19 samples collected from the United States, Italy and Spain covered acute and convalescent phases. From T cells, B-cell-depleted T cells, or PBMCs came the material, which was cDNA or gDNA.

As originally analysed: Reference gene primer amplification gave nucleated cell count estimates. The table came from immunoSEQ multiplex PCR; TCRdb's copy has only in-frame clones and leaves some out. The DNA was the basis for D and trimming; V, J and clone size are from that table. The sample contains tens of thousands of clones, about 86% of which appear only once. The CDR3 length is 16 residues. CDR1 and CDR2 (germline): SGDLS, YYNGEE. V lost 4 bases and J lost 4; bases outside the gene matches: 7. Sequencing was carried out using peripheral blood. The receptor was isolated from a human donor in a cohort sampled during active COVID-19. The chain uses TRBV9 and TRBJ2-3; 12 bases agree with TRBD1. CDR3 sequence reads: CASSSAGTGGADTQYF. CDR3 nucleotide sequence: TGTGCCAGCAGCTCTGCCGGGACAGGGGGCGCAGATACGCAGTATTTT.